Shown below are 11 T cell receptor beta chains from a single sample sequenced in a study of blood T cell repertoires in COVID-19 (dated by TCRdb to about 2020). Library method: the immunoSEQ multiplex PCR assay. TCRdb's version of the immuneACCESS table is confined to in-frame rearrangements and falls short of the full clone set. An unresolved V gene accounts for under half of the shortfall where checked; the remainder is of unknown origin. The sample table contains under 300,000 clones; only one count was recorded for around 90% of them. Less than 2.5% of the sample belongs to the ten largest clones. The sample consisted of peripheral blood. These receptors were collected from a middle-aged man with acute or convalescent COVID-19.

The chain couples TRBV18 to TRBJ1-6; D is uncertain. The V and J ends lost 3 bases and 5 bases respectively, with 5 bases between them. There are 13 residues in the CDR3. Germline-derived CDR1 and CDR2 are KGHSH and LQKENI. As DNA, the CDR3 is TGTGCCAGCTCACCCGTCCATAATTCACCCCTCCACTTT. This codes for CASSPVHNSPLHF.

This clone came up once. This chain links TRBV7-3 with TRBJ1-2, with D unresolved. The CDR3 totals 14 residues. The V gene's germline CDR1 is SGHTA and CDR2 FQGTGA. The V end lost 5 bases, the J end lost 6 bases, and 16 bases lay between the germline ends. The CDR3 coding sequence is TGTGCCAGCAGCCCTTCAAGCTTTAAAGATGGCTACACCTTC. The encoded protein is CASSPSSFKDGYTF.

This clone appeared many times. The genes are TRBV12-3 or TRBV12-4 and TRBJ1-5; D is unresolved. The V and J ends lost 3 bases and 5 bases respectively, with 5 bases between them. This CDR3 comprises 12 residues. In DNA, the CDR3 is TGTGCCAGCAGTTTGGGCCATCAGCCCCAGCATTTT. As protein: CASSLGHQPQHF.

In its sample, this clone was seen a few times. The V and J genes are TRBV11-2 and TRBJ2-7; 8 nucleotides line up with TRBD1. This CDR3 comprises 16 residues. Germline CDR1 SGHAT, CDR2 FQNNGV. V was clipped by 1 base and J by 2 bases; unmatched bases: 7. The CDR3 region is CASSLVPRGLPYEQYF. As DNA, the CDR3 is TGTGCCAGCAGCTTAGTCCCCAGGGGGCTACCCTACGAGCAGTACTTC. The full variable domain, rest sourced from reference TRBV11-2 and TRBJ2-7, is EAGVAQSPRYKIIEKRQSVAFWCNPISGHATLYWYQQILGQGPKLLIQFQNNGVVDDSQLPKDRFSAERLKGVDSTLKIQPAKLEDSAVYLCASSLVPRGLPYEQYFGPGTRLTVT.

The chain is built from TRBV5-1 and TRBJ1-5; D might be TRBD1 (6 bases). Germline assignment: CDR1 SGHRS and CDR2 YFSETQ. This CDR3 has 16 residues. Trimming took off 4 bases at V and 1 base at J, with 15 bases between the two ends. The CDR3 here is CASSPWGGESNQPQHF. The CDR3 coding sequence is TGCGCCAGCAGCCCCTGGGGGGGCGAGAGCAATCAGCCCCAGCATTTT.

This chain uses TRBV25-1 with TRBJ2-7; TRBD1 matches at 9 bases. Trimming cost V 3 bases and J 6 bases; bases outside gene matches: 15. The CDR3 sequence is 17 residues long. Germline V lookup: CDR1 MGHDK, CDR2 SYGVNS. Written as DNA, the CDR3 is TGTGCCAGCAGTGATAACACCGGGACAGGGCCCCCCGGCGAGCAGTACTTC. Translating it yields CASSDNTGTGPPGEQYF.

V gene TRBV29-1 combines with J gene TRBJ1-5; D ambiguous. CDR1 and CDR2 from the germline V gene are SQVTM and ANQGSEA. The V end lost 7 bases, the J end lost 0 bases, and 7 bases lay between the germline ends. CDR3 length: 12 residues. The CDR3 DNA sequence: TGCAGCGGGGCAGATAGCAATCAGCCCCAGCATTTT. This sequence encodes CSGADSNQPQHF.

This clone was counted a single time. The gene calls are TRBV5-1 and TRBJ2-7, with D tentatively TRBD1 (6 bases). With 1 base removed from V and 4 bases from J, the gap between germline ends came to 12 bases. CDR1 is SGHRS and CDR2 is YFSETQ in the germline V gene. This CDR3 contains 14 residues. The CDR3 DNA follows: TGCGCCAGCAGCTTGTTTTCCCAGGGGTACGAGCAGTACTTC. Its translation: CASSLFSQGYEQYF.

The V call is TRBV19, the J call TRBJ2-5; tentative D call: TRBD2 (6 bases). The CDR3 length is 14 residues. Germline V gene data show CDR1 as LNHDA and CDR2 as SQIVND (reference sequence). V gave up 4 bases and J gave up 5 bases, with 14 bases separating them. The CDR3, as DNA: TGTGCCAGTAGTAGGGACTCTCTCCCCGAGACCCAGTACTTC. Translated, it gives CASSRDSLPETQYF.

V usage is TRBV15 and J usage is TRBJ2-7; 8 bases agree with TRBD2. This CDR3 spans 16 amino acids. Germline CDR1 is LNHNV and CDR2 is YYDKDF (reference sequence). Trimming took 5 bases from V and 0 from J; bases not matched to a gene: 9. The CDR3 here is CATSPGGGRGSYEQYF. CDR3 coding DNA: TGTGCCACCAGCCCGGGGGGGGGCAGGGGCTCCTACGAGCAGTACTTC.

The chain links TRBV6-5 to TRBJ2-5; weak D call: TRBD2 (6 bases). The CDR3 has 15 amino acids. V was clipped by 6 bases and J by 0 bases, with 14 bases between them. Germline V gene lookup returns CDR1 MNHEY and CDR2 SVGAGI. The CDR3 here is CASSNLGGNQETQYF. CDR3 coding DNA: TGTGCCAGCAGCAACTTGGGGGGAAACCAAGAGACCCAGTACTTC.